The present entry profiles one TCR beta chain with its context. What it recognizes is unknown. Documented time point: persistent/refractory GD, antithyroid drugs over 5 years with positive TRAb. The TCR library was made from RNA extracted from PBMCs. The sample originates from a study of regulatory T cells in long-lasting Graves disease. Study summary: Persistent cases took antithyroid drugs over 5 years and stayed TSH receptor antibody positive. General study findings and limits: Repertoires from persistent disease leaned toward TRBV28, TRBJ1-2 and TRBJ2-5. Fewer public clonotypes were shared by new patients (around 960) than by persistent patients (roughly 2,500).

HTBI primers from iRepertoire and Arm-PCR of CDR3 regions yielded the TCR beta libraries. In the study's own analysis: 60 to 65 TRBV and roughly 15 TRBJ segments were identified across samples. A single record per CDR3 protein comes from TCRdb applying MiXCR to the multiplex PCR reads. None of the V and J calls come from the authors' own analysis; TCRdb made them. There are some 330,000 distinct CDR3 sequences in the sample; approximately 25% occur only once, and around a quarter lies in the top ten. Germline V gives CDR1 SGHDN, CDR2 FVKESK. The CDR3 has 15 amino acids. Germline trimming cut 0 bases from V and 2 bases from J; bases unmatched to any gene: 3.

The sequenced sample was peripheral blood mononuclear cells (PBMCs), obtained when the disease was refractory, from a patient treated with antithyroid drugs. The chain combines TRBV14 with TRBJ2-7; 8 bases map to TRBD1. The TCR was taken from a woman in her thirties or forties with Graves disease. CDR3 residues: CASSQEKGQAYEQYF. In nucleotides, the CDR3 is TGTGCCAGCAGCCAAGAAAAGGGACAGGCCTACGAGCAGTACTTC. Based on the CDR3 plus reference TRBV14 and TRBJ2-7, the full variable domain is EAGVTQFPSHSVIEKGQTVTLRCDPISGHDNLYWYRRVMGKEIKFLLHFVKESKQDESGMPNNRFLAERTGGTYSTLKVQPAELEDSGVYFCASSQEKGQAYEQYFGPGTRLTVT.